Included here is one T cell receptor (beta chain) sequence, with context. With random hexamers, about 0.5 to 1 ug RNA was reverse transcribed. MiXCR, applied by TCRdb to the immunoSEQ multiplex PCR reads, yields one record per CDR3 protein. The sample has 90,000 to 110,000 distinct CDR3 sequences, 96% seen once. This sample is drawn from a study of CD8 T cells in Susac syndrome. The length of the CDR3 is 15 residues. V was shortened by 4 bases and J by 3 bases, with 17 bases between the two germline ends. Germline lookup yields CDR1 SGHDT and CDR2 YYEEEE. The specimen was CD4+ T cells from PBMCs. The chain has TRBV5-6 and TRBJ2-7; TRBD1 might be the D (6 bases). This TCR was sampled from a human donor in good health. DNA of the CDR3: TGTGCCAGCAGCCCGAATCCGGGACAAGACTACGAGCAGTACTTC. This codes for CASSPNPGQDYEQYF.